This T cell receptor beta chain was identified in a study of T cell repertoires in cytomegalovirus infection. TCRdb itself ran the reads through MiXCR, one entry per CDR3 protein. This table holds 700,000 to 900,000 distinct CDR3 sequences, 25% to 35% found once. This clonotype has more than one count but fewer than ten. The antigen is undetermined. There are 13 residues in the CDR3. With 6 bases removed from V and 5 bases from J, the gap between germline ends came to 11 bases. The V gene's germline CDR1 is MNHNS and CDR2 SASEGT. V is TRBV6-1 and J is TRBJ2-1; TRBD1 might be the D (6 bases). This specimen was cultured CD8+ T cells from PBMCs, taken from culture after CMV antigen stimulation. The clonotype originates from a human donor in good health (CMV status not recorded). Some clones in this sample may be carry-over from other donors' samples. In DNA, the CDR3 is TGTGCCAGCAGCGATACAGGGAACAATGAGCAGTTCTTC. Translated: CASSDTGNNEQFF.